The next 25 T cell receptor beta chains were all read from a single sample in a study of blood T cell repertoires in COVID-19. Clones were read by immunoSEQ multiplex PCR, and TCRdb kept only the in-frame ones, dropping some. Among 250,000 to 300,000 clones listed, approximately 85% were seen once. The sample taken for sequencing was peripheral blood. The receptors were gathered from a woman aged 25 to 39 with acute or convalescent COVID-19.

The chain employs TRBV9 and TRBJ2-3; D not certain. The ends were cut back, 0 bases at V and 8 bases at J, with 13 bases in the middle. CDR3 length: 14 amino acids. The germline CDR1 and CDR2 sequences are SGDLS and YYNGEE. CDR3 loop: CASSVAVGESTQYF. The CDR3, as DNA: TGTGCCAGCAGCGTAGCCGTAGGAGAGTCTACGCAGTATTTT. Full variable domain (missing parts from reference TRBV9 and TRBJ2-3): DSGVTQTPKHLITATGQRVTLRCSPRSGDLSVYWYQQSLDQGLQFLIQYYNGEERAKGNILERFSAQQFPDLHSELNLSSLELGDSALYFCASSVAVGESTQYFGPGTRLTVL.

V and J are TRBV19 and TRBJ2-3, with 10 positions matching TRBD2. The trim removed 4 bases at V and 0 bases at J, leaving 10 bases unmatched. Germline V CDR1 and CDR2: LNHDA, SQIVND (reference sequence). The CDR3 loop spans 18 amino acids. The CDR3 region is CASSRASGSATSTDTQYF. In nucleotides, the CDR3 is TGTGCCAGTAGTAGGGCTAGCGGGAGCGCTACTAGCACAGATACGCAGTATTTT.

This chain joins TRBV6-5 and TRBJ1-2; 12 bases are shared with TRBD1. The V gene's germline CDR1 is MNHEY and CDR2 SVGAGI. This CDR3 spans 14 amino acids. V shed 6 bases, J shed 8 bases, and the junction held 7 bases outside the gene matches. Written as DNA, the CDR3 is TGTGCCAGCAGCGGGACAGGGGGCGTAAGAGGCTACACCTTC. Residues: CASSGTGGVRGYTF.

The chain uses TRBV30 and TRBJ1-1; D not certain. From germline, CDR1 is GTSNPN and CDR2 SVGIG (reference sequence). V gave up 2 bases and J gave up 0 bases, with 13 bases separating them. This CDR3 has 15 amino acids. CDR3 DNA: TGTGCCTGGAGTCTATCGACTCCTCTGAACACTGAAGCTTTCTTT. Translated, it gives CAWSLSTPLNTEAFF.

This chain links TRBV19 with TRBJ2-4; 12 bases are shared with TRBD2. The CDR3 is 16 amino acids. Germline loops: CDR1 LNHDA, CDR2 SQIVND (reference sequence). Germline trimming cut 8 bases from V and 1 base from J; bases unmatched to any gene: 6. The CDR3 DNA follows: TGTGCCAGTGGCGCTAGCGGGAGGGGGGCCAAAAACATTCAGTACTTC. Protein product: CASGASGRGAKNIQYF.

The V and J genes are TRBV4-2 and TRBJ2-1, with TRBD2 matching 8 bases. In germline, CDR1 is LGHNA, CDR2 YNFKEQ. V gave up 4 bases and J gave up 5 bases; unmatched junction bases: 7. The CDR3 runs to 15 residues. CDR3 coding DNA: TGTGCCAGCAGCCCTTGGGGTAGCGGGGACAATGAGCAGTTCTTC. Translated, it gives CASSPWGSGDNEQFF.

The CDR3 region is CASSVRPLRDEQYF. The CDR3 region has the DNA TGTGCCAGCAGCGTTCGACCCCTTCGGGACGAGCAGTACTTC. The chain joins TRBV9 to TRBJ2-7; D is unresolved. The CDR3 covers 14 residues. Trimming shortened V by 2 bases and J by 5 bases, and 14 bases separated the two germline ends. Germline CDR1 and CDR2: SGDLS and YYNGEE.

This clone has more than one count but fewer than ten. The rearrangement links TRBV15 to TRBJ2-3; 7 positions agree with TRBD2. The V and J ends lost 3 bases and 0 bases, in that order; junction bases with no gene match: 3. The CDR3 extends over 15 amino acids. Germline V gives CDR1 LNHNV, CDR2 YYDKDF (reference sequence). Here the CDR3 DNA reads TGTGCCACCAGCAGCGGGACTATTAGCACAGATACGCAGTATTTT. This gives the protein CATSSGTISTDTQYF.

V is TRBV24-1 and J is TRBJ1-2, with 7 bases that match TRBD1. With 3 bases clipped from V and 4 bases from J, the junction kept 13 bases outside the gene matches. Germline-derived CDR1 and CDR2 are KGHDR and SFDVKD. The CDR3 runs 17 residues. The CDR3 region has the DNA TGTGCCACCAGTGATCTATACAAAGGTACAGGGGCCTATGGCTACACCTTC. Translation gives CATSDLYKGTGAYGYTF.

This clone came up a few times. This chain joins TRBV19 and TRBJ2-3; tentatively, D is TRBD2 (5 bases). The CDR3 extends over 15 amino acids. Trimming shortened V by 5 bases and J by 2 bases, and 14 bases separated the two germline ends. The germline V gene encodes CDR1 LNHDA and CDR2 SQIVND (reference sequence). The CDR3 region has the DNA TGTGCCAGTAGTCCGGTGGAGGACCCCACAGATACGCAGTATTTT. It yields the protein CASSPVEDPTDTQYF.

The chain couples TRBV25-1 to TRBJ1-6; tentative D call: TRBD1 (6 bases). CDR3 length equals 17 residues. Trimming took off 5 bases at V and 6 bases at J, with 20 bases between the two ends. Per the germline V gene, CDR1 is MGHDK and CDR2 is SYGVNS. CDR3 sequence (DNA): TGTGCCAGCAGTCCGTCCGGGACATCTAGGGGTAATTCACCCCTCCACTTT. It specifies CASSPSGTSRGNSPLHF.

This rearrangement joins TRBV18 to TRBJ2-2; 9 nucleotides align to TRBD2. V lost 1 base and J lost 4; bases outside the gene matches: 4. Germline values: CDR1 KGHSH, CDR2 LQKENI. The CDR3 spans 16 residues. The CDR3 bases are TGTGCCAGCTCACCACAGACTAGCGGAACCACCGGGGAGCTGTTTTTT. Translation gives CASSPQTSGTTGELFF. Using reference TRBV18 and TRBJ2-2 for the parts outside the CDR3, the full variable domain is NAGVMQNPRHLVRRRGQEARLRCSPMKGHSHVYWYRQLPEEGLKFMVYLQKENIIDESGMPKERFSAEFPKEGPSILRIQQVVRGDSAAYFCASSPQTSGTTGELFFGEGSRLTVL.

This clone has a single count. The CDR3 sequence is CASSEAPFQPPQHF. Written as DNA, the CDR3 is TGTGCCAGCAGCGAGGCGCCCTTTCAGCCGCCCCAGCATTTT. The chain joins TRBV6-4 to TRBJ1-5; D is undetermined. Germline loops: CDR1 MRHNA, CDR2 SNTAGT. V lost 6 bases, J lost 9 bases, and 18 bases lay in between. This CDR3 spans 14 amino acids.

This clone was detected a few times. This CDR3 is also generated by other DNA sequences in the sample. V gene TRBV5-1 combines with J gene TRBJ2-5; 11 nucleotides match TRBD1. The CDR3 runs 13 residues. Germline CDR1 and CDR2: SGHRS and YFSETQ. V lost 4 bases, J lost 5 bases, and 1 base stayed unmatched. DNA for the CDR3: TGCGCCAGCAGCGGGGACAGGGGGGAGACCCAGTACTTC. It codes for CASSGDRGETQYF.

This chain connects TRBV19 to TRBJ2-2; D remains ambiguous. Trimming left V 4 bases short and J 8 bases short, with 8 bases between. CDR1 is LNHDA and CDR2 is SQIVND in the germline V gene (reference sequence). This CDR3 contains 12 residues. The CDR3 reads CASSTPRGELFF. CDR3 nucleotide sequence: TGTGCCAGTAGTACCCCCCGGGGGGAGCTGTTTTTT.

A single count supports this clone. This sequence joins TRBV6-5 and TRBJ2-2; D unresolved. The CDR3 runs to 13 residues. Trimming removed 8 bases from V and 2 bases from J, with 9 bases in between. The germline CDR1 and CDR2 sequences are MNHEY and SVGAGI. The DNA of the CDR3 is TGTGCCAGCGCCTCAGGAAACACCGGGGAGCTGTTTTTT. Translated: CASASGNTGELFF.

The chain is built from TRBV9 and TRBJ2-5, with TRBD1 as a possible D gene (5 bases). This CDR3 has 16 residues. V gave up 0 bases and J gave up 4 bases, with 16 bases separating them. The germline CDR1 and CDR2 sequences are SGDLS and YYNGEE. Here the CDR3 DNA reads TGTGCCAGCAGCGTAGATGGGGCGGTGAGGTCAGAGACCCAGTACTTC. This gives the protein CASSVDGAVRSETQYF.

This clone was observed a single time. V usage is TRBV5-4 and J usage is TRBJ2-7, with 7 nucleotides matching TRBD2. With V trimmed by 3 bases and J by 1 base, 7 bases remained unmatched. This CDR3 contains 15 residues. Germline V gives CDR1 SGHNT, CDR2 YYREEE (reference sequence). The CDR3 bases are TGTGCCAGCAGCTCAGGACTAGATGGTTCCTACGAGCAGTACTTC. This codes for CASSSGLDGSYEQYF.

Comments on this clone: Other DNA sequences in this specimen translate into the identical CDR3. This rearrangement joins TRBV6-5 to TRBJ2-2; TRBD1 agrees at 10 bases. This CDR3 is 14 amino acids long. Germline CDR1 and CDR2: MNHEY and SVGAGI. The CDR3 DNA follows: TGTGGGGGACAGGGGTCCCCAAACACCGGGGAGCTGTTTTTT. This sequence encodes CGGQGSPNTGELFF.

V and J are TRBV30 and TRBJ2-7, with a possible D match to TRBD1 (6 bases). V lost 0 bases and J 3 bases, leaving 9 bases between the germline ends. From germline, CDR1 is GTSNPN and CDR2 SVGIG (reference sequence). CDR3 size: 13 residues. This CDR3 reads CAWSVTGNYEQYF. CDR3 in DNA: TGTGCCTGGAGTGTAACAGGGAACTACGAGCAGTACTTC.

The V and J genes are TRBV12-5 and TRBJ1-5; 12 bases line up with TRBD1. The J segment lost 0 bases and the V segment lost 0 bases, leaving 9 bases of the junction unmatched. This CDR3 has 20 amino acids. Germline V gives CDR1 LGHNT, CDR2 FRNRAP. In DNA, the CDR3 is TGTGCTAGTGGTTTGGTGCCCGGGACAGGGGGCGCTTATAGCAATCAGCCCCAGCATTTT. Translated: CASGLVPGTGGAYSNQPQHF. Full variable domain (outside the CDR3, taken from reference TRBV12-5 and TRBJ1-5): DARVTQTPRHKVTEMGQEVTMRCQPILGHNTVFWYRQTMMQGLELLAYFRNRAPLDDSGMPKDRFSAEMPDATLATLKIQPSEPRDSAVYFCASGLVPGTGGAYSNQPQHFGDGTRLSIL.

V and J are TRBV15 and TRBJ1-1; 8 nucleotides agree with TRBD1. The ends lost 0 bases at V and 4 bases at J; junction bases unmatched: 7. The CDR3 runs 16 residues. Germline V lookup: CDR1 LNHNV, CDR2 YYDKDF (reference sequence). CDR3 in DNA: TGTGCCACCAGCAGAGATAGGACAGGGAGTATCACTGAAGCTTTCTTT. This encodes CATSRDRTGSITEAFF. The whole variable domain, filled in from reference TRBV15 and TRBJ1-1, reads DAMVIQNPRYQVTQFGKPVTLSCSQTLNHNVMYWYQQKSSQAPKLLFHYYDKDFNNEADTPDNFQSRRPNTSFCFLDIRSPGLGDTAMYLCATSRDRTGSITEAFFGQGTRLTVV.

The rearrangement links TRBV7-2 to TRBJ2-3; possibly TRBD1 for D (6 bases). V was cut by 6 bases and J by 2 bases, with 12 bases left in between. Looked up from germline, CDR1 is SGHTA and CDR2 is FQGNSA. The CDR3 covers 14 residues. In DNA form, the CDR3 reads TGTGCCAGCAGACCCAGGGGCCCCACAGATACGCAGTATTTT. This sequence encodes CASRPRGPTDTQYF.

The chain's CDR3 is CASSQEDSPSSYNEQFF. CDR3 DNA: TGCGCCAGCAGCCAAGAGGATAGTCCTAGCTCCTACAATGAGCAGTTCTTC. The chain couples TRBV4-3 to TRBJ2-1; D ambiguous. The CDR3 length is 17 residues. The germline V gene has CDR1 LGHNA and CDR2 YSLEER. V gave up 0 bases and J gave up 0 bases, with 12 bases separating them.

This chain uses TRBV6-2 or TRBV6-3 with TRBJ2-7; 9 nucleotides align to TRBD1. From germline, CDR1 is MNHEY and CDR2 SVGEGT. V lost 2 bases to trimming and J lost 3 bases; unmatched junction nucleotides: 5. There are 15 residues in the CDR3. The CDR3, as DNA: TGTGCCAGCAGTTACGGAAGGACAGGGGTCTACGAGCAGTACTTC. Its protein is CASSYGRTGVYEQYF.